A selection of T cell receptor beta chains follows, all from one sample in a study of cytomegalovirus exposure and HLA in healthy donors. Profiling relied on immunoSEQ multiplex PCR, and the TCRdb table lists in-frame clones only, not all of them. The data hold 150,000 or so clones, with over 65% observed a single time. The sample was PBMCs. The receptors shown here come from a man aged 35 to 55 in good health and CMV-seropositive. Each CDR3 is given with its conserved first and last residue. The order of the fields is J gene, V gene, CDR3 protein.

>TRBJ2-2|TRBV7-9
CASSFRSGRTHTGELFF
>TRBJ1-2|TRBV28
CASSSGTGTSGYTF
>TRBJ2-7|TRBV6-5
CASSYSRLADYEQYF
>TRBJ1-1|TRBV7-3
CASSLTGDTEAFF
>TRBJ2-3|TRBV27
CASSFREITDTQYF
>TRBJ1-2|TRBV28
CASSGPDSSNYGYTF
>TRBJ2-3|TRBV9
CASRGGTATDTQYF
>TRBJ2-1|TRBV28
CASILGTSGRNEQFF
>TRBJ2-1|TRBV16
CASSQSGGSFVEDEQFF
>TRBJ1-2|TRBV5-1
CASSLLSRVANYGYTF
>TRBJ1-1|TRBV18
CASSPGQGTEAFF
>TRBJ2-3|TRBV10-3
CAISDRSRDTQYF
>TRBJ2-3|TRBV5-6
CASSPALAWSLDGDTQYF
>TRBJ2-3|TRBV6-1
CASSETFWGTRTDTQYF
>TRBJ1-2|TRBV2
CASTLLSSGYTF
>TRBJ2-7|TRBV6-1
CASRERTERGEQYF
>TRBJ2-5|TRBV7-8
CASSSQRRGTSGRRGETQYF
>TRBJ2-7|TRBV29-1
CSVWEGAYEQYF
>TRBJ1-1|TRBV2
CASSQGSLTEAFF
>TRBJ2-1|TRBV9
CASSVAGGNEQFF
>TRBJ1-1|TRBV6-1
CASGQGRRTEAFF
>TRBJ2-1|TRBV14
CASSQGSGKPYNEQFF
>TRBJ1-1|TRBV9
CASSAGIKNTEAFF
>TRBJ1-5|TRBV28
CASSFPGAPLAQHF
>TRBJ1-3|TRBV10-2
CASSDRGGNTIYF
>TRBJ2-1|TRBV6-5
CASSYSSEGPYNEQFF
>TRBJ2-1|TRBV9
CASSPEGPSGYEQFF
>TRBJ2-5|TRBV5-6
CASSSQETQYF
>TRBJ1-1|TRBV28
CASCDNTEAFF
>TRBJ2-5|TRBV4-1
CASSQGSIAATQRGFAETQYF
>TRBJ2-7|TRBV9
CASSPMADVLYEQYF
>TRBJ2-1|TRBV5-1
CASSLYQVDEQFF
>TRBJ1-1|TRBV7-8
CASILKGAGRAFF
>TRBJ2-7|TRBV28
CASSAVNYEQYF
>TRBJ2-7|TRBV30
CAWSSSGRFTYEQYF
>TRBJ1-5|TRBV7-9
CASSERWGGQPQHF
>TRBJ2-7|TRBV2
CASMTPGTPYEQYF
>TRBJ2-7|TRBV19
CASSERGDRGYEQYF
>TRBJ2-7|TRBV7-9
CASSPGGGYGQYF
>TRBJ1-4|TRBV5-1
CASSLGAAPNEKLFF
>TRBJ1-1|TRBV6-5
CASRTTGMNTEAFF
>TRBJ2-5|TRBV9
CASSVVGVSGARETQYF
>TRBJ2-2|TRBV14
CASSQGSGGELFF
>TRBJ1-6|TRBV6-5
CASSRSLEGSPLHF
>TRBJ2-1|TRBV9
CASSVRDRDIVGNNEQFF